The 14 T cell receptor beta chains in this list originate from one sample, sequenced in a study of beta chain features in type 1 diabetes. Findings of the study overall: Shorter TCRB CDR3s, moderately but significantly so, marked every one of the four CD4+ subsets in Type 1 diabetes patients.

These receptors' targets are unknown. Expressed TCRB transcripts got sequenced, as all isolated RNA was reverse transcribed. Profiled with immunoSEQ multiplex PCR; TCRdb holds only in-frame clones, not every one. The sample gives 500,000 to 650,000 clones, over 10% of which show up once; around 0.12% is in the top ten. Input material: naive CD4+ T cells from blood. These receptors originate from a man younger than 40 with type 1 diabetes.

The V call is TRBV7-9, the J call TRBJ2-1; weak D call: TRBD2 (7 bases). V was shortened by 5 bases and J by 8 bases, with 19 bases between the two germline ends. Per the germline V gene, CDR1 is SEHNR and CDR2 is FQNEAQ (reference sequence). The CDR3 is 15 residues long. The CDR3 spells CASSLLRGPVDEQFF. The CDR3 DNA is TGTGCCAGCAGCCTTCTGCGGGGGCCCGTGGATGAGCAGTTCTTC.

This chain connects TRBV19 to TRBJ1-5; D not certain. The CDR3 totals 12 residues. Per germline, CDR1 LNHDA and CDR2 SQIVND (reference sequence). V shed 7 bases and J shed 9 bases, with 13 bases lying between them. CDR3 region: CASTAGRGPQHF. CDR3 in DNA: TGTGCCAGTACGGCAGGCCGCGGGCCCCAGCATTTT.

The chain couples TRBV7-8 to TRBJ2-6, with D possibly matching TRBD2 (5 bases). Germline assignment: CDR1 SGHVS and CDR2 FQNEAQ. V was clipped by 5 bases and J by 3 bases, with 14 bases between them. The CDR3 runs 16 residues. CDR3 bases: TGTGCCAGCAGCCCCCGCTCGGGGAGTGGGGCCAACGTCCTGACTTTC. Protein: CASSPRSGSGANVLTF.

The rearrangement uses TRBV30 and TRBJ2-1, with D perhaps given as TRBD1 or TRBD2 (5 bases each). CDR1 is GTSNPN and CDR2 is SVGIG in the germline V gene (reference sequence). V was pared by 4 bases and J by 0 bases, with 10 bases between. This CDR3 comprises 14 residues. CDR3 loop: CAWTGGSSYNEQFF. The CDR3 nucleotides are TGTGCCTGGACTGGGGGTAGCTCCTACAATGAGCAGTTCTTC.

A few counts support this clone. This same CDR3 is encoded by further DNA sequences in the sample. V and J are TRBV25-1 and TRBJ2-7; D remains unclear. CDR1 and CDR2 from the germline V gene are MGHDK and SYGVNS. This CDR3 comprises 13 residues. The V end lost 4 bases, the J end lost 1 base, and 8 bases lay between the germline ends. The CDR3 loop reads CASSGAPSYEQYF. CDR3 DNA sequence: TGTGCCAGCAGTGGGGCACCTTCCTACGAGCAGTACTTC.

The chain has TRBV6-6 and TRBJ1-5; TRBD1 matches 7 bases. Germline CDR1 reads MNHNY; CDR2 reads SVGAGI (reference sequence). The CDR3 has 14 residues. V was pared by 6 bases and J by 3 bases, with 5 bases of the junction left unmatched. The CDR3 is CASSRQGVNQPQHF. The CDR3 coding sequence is TGTGCCAGCAGCCGACAGGGTGTCAATCAGCCCCAGCATTTT.

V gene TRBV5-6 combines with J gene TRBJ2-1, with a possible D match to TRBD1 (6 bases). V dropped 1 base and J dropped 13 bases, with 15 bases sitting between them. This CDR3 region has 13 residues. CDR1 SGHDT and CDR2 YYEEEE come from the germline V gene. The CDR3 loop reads CASSLMGAPSQFF. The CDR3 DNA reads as TGTGCCAGCAGCTTGATGGGGGCCCCCTCCCAGTTCTTC.

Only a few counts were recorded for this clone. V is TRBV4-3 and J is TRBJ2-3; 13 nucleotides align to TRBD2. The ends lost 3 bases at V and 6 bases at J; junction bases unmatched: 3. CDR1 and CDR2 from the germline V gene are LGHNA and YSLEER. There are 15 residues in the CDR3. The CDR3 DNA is TGCGCCAGCAGCCACCCGGGACTAGCGGGGGATACGCAGTATTTT. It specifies CASSHPGLAGDTQYF.

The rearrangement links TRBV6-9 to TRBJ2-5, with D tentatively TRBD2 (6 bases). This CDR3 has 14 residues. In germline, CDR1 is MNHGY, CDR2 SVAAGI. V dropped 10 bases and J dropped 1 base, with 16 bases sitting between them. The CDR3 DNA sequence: TGTGCCAACCGCCCTGAGGGACTCCAAGAGACCCAGTACTTC. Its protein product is CANRPEGLQETQYF.

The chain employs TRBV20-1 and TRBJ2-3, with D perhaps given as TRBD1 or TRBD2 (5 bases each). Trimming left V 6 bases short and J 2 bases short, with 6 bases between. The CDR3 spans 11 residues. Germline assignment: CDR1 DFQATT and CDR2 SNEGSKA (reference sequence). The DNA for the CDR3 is TGCAGTGCGGGACCCACAGATACGCAGTATTTT. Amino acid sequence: CSAGPTDTQYF.

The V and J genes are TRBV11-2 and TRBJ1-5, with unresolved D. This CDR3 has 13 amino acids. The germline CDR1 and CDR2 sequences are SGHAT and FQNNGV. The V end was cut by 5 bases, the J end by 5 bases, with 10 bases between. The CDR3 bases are TGTGCCAGCAGCGGCCAGACATATCAGCCCCAGCATTTT. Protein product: CASSGQTYQPQHF.

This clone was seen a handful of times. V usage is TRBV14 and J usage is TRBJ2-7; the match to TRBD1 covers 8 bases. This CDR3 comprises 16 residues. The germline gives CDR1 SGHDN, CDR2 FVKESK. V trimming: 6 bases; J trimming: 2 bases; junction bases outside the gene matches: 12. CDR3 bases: TGTGCCAGCAGTCCCGGTAGGGGACAGGAGCCCTACGAGCAGTACTTC. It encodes CASSPGRGQEPYEQYF.

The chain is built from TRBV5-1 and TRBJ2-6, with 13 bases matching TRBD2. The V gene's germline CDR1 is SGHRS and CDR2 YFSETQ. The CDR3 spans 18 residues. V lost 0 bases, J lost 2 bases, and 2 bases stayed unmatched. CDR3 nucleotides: TGCGCCAGCAGCTTGGAGGGACTAGCGGGGACTGGGGCCAACGTCCTGACTTTC. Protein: CASSLEGLAGTGANVLTF.

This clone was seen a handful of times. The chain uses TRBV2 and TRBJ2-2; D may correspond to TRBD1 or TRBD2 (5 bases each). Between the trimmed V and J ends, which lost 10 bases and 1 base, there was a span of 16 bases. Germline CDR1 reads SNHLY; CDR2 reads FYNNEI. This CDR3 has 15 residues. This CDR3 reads CATGRQPLNTGELFF. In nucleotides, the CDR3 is TGTGCCACGGGACGTCAGCCTTTGAACACCGGGGAGCTGTTTTTT.